A selection of T cell receptor beta chains follows, all from one sample in a study of T cell responses to AZD1222 COVID-19 vaccine. TCRdb's copy holds only in-frame clones and misses some; the assay was immunoSEQ multiplex PCR. The data contain roughly 130,000 clones, about nine tenths of them singletons. The material was peripheral blood, obtained 28 days after the second AZD1222 dose. These receptors came from an adult who received the AZD1222 COVID-19 vaccine. Both conserved end residues are part of each CDR3. A D gene is named only where the DNA matches it firmly. Clone size is shown for a subset of rows, as once, few, many or a class of expanded clone.

TRBJ2-7	TRBD2	16	.	TRBV10-3	CAISESPQLAGEEQYF	TGTGCCATCAGTGAGTCTCCCCAACTAGCGGGAGAAGAGCAGTACTTC
TRBJ1-1	TRBD1	11	few	TRBV12-3/TRBV12-4	CASSPTGAAFF	TGTGCCAGCAGTCCCACAGGGGCGGCTTTCTTT
TRBJ1-2	.	12	.	TRBV7-9	CASSSPRGGYTF	TGTGCCAGCAGCTCGCCCCGGGGTGGCTACACCTTC
TRBJ1-5	TRBD1	16	.	TRBV28	CASSGDSTYSNQPQHF	TGTGCCAGCAGTGGGGACAGTACCTATAGCAATCAGCCCCAGCATTTT
TRBJ1-6	.	13	.	TRBV7-9	CASSLDSNSPLHF	TGTGCCAGCAGCTTGGACAGTAATTCACCCCTCCACTTT
TRBJ1-2	TRBD1	14	.	TRBV10-3	CAISQDRASYGYTF	TGTGCCATCAGCCAGGACAGGGCGAGCTATGGCTACACCTTC
TRBJ2-7	TRBD1	15	.	TRBV7-2	CASSLGGQAVYEQYF	TGTGCCAGCAGCTTAGGGGGACAGGCCGTCTACGAGCAGTACTTC
TRBJ1-5	.	16	.	TRBV7-8	CASSSDPGVSNQPQHF	TGTGCCAGCAGCTCGGACCCGGGCGTATCCAATCAGCCCCAGCATTTT
TRBJ2-7	TRBD2	15	.	TRBV11-2	CASSLGTSGIYEQYF	TGTGCCAGCAGCTTAGGTACTAGCGGTATCTACGAGCAGTACTTC
TRBJ1-4	.	17	.	TRBV2	CASSEDKAPPTNEKLFF	TGTGCCAGCAGTGAAGACAAGGCCCCCCCAACTAATGAAAAACTGTTTTTT
TRBJ1-6	.	14	.	TRBV25-1	CASSESMGWAPLHF	TGTGCCAGCAGTGAAAGTATGGGGTGGGCACCCCTCCACTTT
TRBJ2-5	TRBD1	14	.	TRBV3-1/TRBV3-2	CASSETGGWETQYF	TGTGCCAGCAGCGAAACAGGGGGCTGGGAGACCCAGTACTTC
TRBJ2-5	TRBD2	14	.	TRBV15	CATSRGLAGETQYF	TGTGCCACCAGCAGAGGACTAGCGGGGGAGACCCAGTACTTC
TRBJ2-5	TRBD2	15	.	TRBV28	CASTSNGGRGETQYF	TGTGCCAGCACCTCCAATGGCGGGAGGGGAGAGACCCAGTACTTC
TRBJ1-1	.	17	.	TRBV29-1	CSVETPFGGWRGTEAFF	TGCAGCGTTGAAACGCCTTTTGGGGGATGGAGAGGGACTGAAGCTTTCTTT
TRBJ2-7	TRBD1	17	.	TRBV10-3	CAISESRQGVSSYEQYF	TGTGCCATCAGTGAGTCCAGACAGGGGGTAAGCTCCTACGAGCAGTACTTC
TRBJ2-7	.	14	.	TRBV6-1	CASSEQGSSYEQYF	TGTGCCAGCAGTGAACAGGGGAGCTCCTACGAGCAGTACTTC
TRBJ2-2	.	12	.	TRBV2	CASRGVIGELFF	TGTGCCAGCAGAGGGGTGATCGGGGAGCTGTTTTTT
TRBJ1-5	.	16	.	TRBV27	CASSLTEPISNQPQHF	TGTGCCAGCAGTTTGACAGAACCCATCAGCAATCAGCCCCAGCATTTT
TRBJ1-5	TRBD1	15	.	TRBV5-5	CASSTGTDSNQPQHF	TGTGCCAGCAGCACCGGGACAGATAGCAATCAGCCCCAGCATTTT
TRBJ1-1	.	15	.	TRBV4-2	CASSPLGGVNTEAFF	TGTGCCAGCAGCCCCCTGGGAGGGGTGAACACTGAAGCTTTCTTT
TRBJ2-5	.	14	.	TRBV28	CASSRGLRGETQYF	TGTGCCAGCAGTCGAGGACTCAGAGGAGAGACCCAGTACTTC
TRBJ2-2	TRBD2	15	.	TRBV5-1	CASSFIAGRTGELFF	TGCGCCAGCAGCTTTATAGCGGGACGAACCGGGGAGCTGTTTTTT
TRBJ1-1	.	15	.	TRBV5-6	CASSLTDRLNTEAFF	TGTGCCAGCAGCCTGACTGACAGGCTGAACACTGAAGCTTTCTTT
TRBJ1-2	.	16	.	TRBV7-3	CASSLFGRSVGDGYTF	TGTGCCAGCAGCTTATTCGGTCGATCGGTAGGAGATGGCTACACCTTC
TRBJ2-5	TRBD2	14	.	TRBV29-1	CSVDNLAGGETQYF	TGCAGCGTTGATAACCTAGCGGGAGGAGAGACCCAGTACTTC
TRBJ1-2	TRBD1	13	.	TRBV28	CASRDRGLSGYTF	TGTGCCAGCCGTGACAGGGGACTTTCCGGCTACACCTTC
TRBJ1-5	.	15	.	TRBV30	CAWSITRASNQPQHF	TGTGCCTGGAGTATAACGAGGGCGAGCAATCAGCCCCAGCATTTT
TRBJ2-6	TRBD1	16	.	TRBV18	CASSTGQGAGANVLTF	TGTGCCAGCTCAACGGGACAGGGGGCTGGGGCCAACGTCCTGACTTTC
TRBJ2-7	TRBD2	15	once	TRBV19	CASSSLAGGAYEQYF	TGTGCCAGTAGTAGTCTAGCGGGGGGTGCATACGAGCAGTACTTC
TRBJ2-5	TRBD1	15	.	TRBV18	CASSPRQGVWETQYF	TGTGCCAGCTCACCACGACAGGGAGTATGGGAGACCCAGTACTTC
TRBJ1-5	.	14	.	TRBV6-2/TRBV6-3	CASSQPTGNQPQHF	TGTGCCAGCAGTCAGCCGACGGGCAATCAGCCCCAGCATTTT
TRBJ2-1	TRBD1	14	.	TRBV25-1	CASSRTGVFNEQFF	TGTGCCAGCAGTAGGACAGGGGTGTTCAATGAGCAGTTCTTC
TRBJ1-6	.	13	.	TRBV12-3/TRBV12-4	CASSSVLSSPLHF	TGTGCCAGCAGTTCGGTGTTGAGTTCACCCCTCCACTTT
TRBJ1-1	TRBD1	14	.	TRBV9	CASSYLDRVTEAFF	TGTGCCAGCAGCTACCTCGACAGGGTCACTGAAGCTTTCTTT
TRBJ2-7	.	11	.	TRBV20-1	CSAGPSYEQYF	TGCAGTGCGGGACCTTCCTACGAGCAGTACTTC
TRBJ1-1	.	13	.	TRBV7-8	CASSLDRNTEAFF	TGTGCCAGCAGCTTAGACAGGAACACTGAAGCTTTCTTT
TRBJ1-3	.	16	.	TRBV25-1	CASSDQGRLSGNTIYF	TGTGCCAGCAGTGATCAGGGACGACTCTCTGGAAACACCATATATTTT
TRBJ1-2	.	14	.	TRBV4-3	CASSQDRVNYGYTF	TGCGCCAGCAGCCAAGACAGGGTCAACTATGGCTACACCTTC
TRBJ2-1	.	12	.	TRBV7-3	CASSLEGAEQFF	TGTGCCAGCAGCTTGGAAGGCGCCGAGCAGTTCTTC
TRBJ2-7	TRBD2	15	.	TRBV5-1	CASSWGGSGEYEQYF	TGCGCCAGCAGCTGGGGTGGTAGCGGGGAATACGAGCAGTACTTC
TRBJ1-5	.	14	.	TRBV7-2	CASSLKGSNQPQHF	TGTGCCAGCAGCTTGAAAGGGAGCAATCAGCCCCAGCATTTT
TRBJ2-5	.	17	.	TRBV5-1	CASSLAFGDAGVGTQYF	TGCGCCAGCAGCTTGGCCTTCGGGGACGCCGGGGTTGGGACCCAGTACTTC
TRBJ2-7	.	17	.	TRBV18	CASSPPVGVQGTYEQYF	TGTGCCAGCTCACCGCCCGTTGGGGTCCAGGGAACCTACGAGCAGTACTTC
TRBJ1-3	.	16	.	TRBV18	CASSLNKILSGNTIYF	TGTGCCAGCTCACTAAATAAGATCCTCTCTGGAAACACCATATATTTT
TRBJ1-2	.	11	.	TRBV20-1	CSASGNYGYTF	TGCAGTGCCTCAGGGAACTATGGCTACACCTTC
TRBJ2-5	TRBD1	16	.	TRBV24-1	CATSDRHNRGGETQYF	TGTGCCACCAGTGATCGGCATAACAGGGGCGGGGAGACCCAGTACTTC
TRBJ2-6	.	21	.	TRBV4-3	CASSQDDPGQPLLWGANVLTF	TGCGCCAGCAGCCAAGACGACCCGGGACAACCTCTCCTCTGGGGGGCCAACGTCCTGACTTTC
TRBJ2-2	TRBD2	14	.	TRBV7-2	CASSLVAGTGELFF	TGTGCCAGCAGCTTAGTAGCGGGAACCGGGGAGCTGTTTTTT
TRBJ1-3	.	16	.	TRBV14	CASSRTPRSSGNTIYF	TGTGCCAGCAGCCGAACACCCAGGTCCTCTGGAAACACCATATATTTT
TRBJ1-2	TRBD1	16	.	TRBV27	CASSLDPQGERHGYTF	TGTGCCAGCAGTTTAGACCCACAGGGGGAGCGGCATGGCTACACCTTC